These 10 T cell receptor beta chains originate from one sample sequenced in a study of blood T cell repertoires in COVID-19. The data were produced by immunoSEQ multiplex PCR, yet TCRdb's version contains in-frame clones alone and is incomplete. This table has around 140,000 clones, 84% appearing once. Input material: peripheral blood. The receptor set was obtained from a man aged 55 to 70 with active or convalescent COVID-19.

The rearrangement links TRBV11-3 to TRBJ2-5, with D tentatively TRBD1 (6 bases). CDR3 length: 14 amino acids. Germline lookup yields CDR1 SGHNT and CDR2 YENEEA. Trimming removed 2 bases from V and 3 bases from J, with 10 bases in between. The CDR3 DNA sequence: TGTGCCAGCAGCTTAATCCAGGGGAAAGAGACCCAGTACTTC. Residues: CASSLIQGKETQYF.

The rearrangement joins TRBV19 to TRBJ1-3; D gene ambiguous. Trimming removed 7 bases from V and 0 bases from J, with 7 bases in between. This CDR3 has 13 amino acids. Germline CDR1 is LNHDA and CDR2 is SQIVND (reference sequence). The CDR3 here is CASTVRSGNTIYF. The DNA of the CDR3 is TGTGCCAGTACAGTCCGCTCTGGAAACACCATATATTTT.

This clone was seen a few times. The chain recombines TRBV12-3 or TRBV12-4 with TRBJ1-1; D may be TRBD1 (6 bases). The CDR3 spans 13 residues. The V and J ends lost 8 bases and 0 bases respectively, with 10 bases between them. The CDR3 reads CASSGTLNTEAFF. DNA for the CDR3: TGTGCCAGCTCGGGGACACTGAACACTGAAGCTTTCTTT.

This clone was counted a few times. V is TRBV7-9 and J is TRBJ2-1; D unresolved. V dropped 0 bases and J dropped 0 bases, with 12 bases sitting between them. Germline V gene sequence: CDR1 SEHNR, CDR2 FQNEAQ (reference sequence). CDR3 length: 17 residues. The CDR3, as DNA: TGTGCCAGCAGCTTAGCTATTGACACACGCTCCTACAATGAGCAGTTCTTC. Protein product: CASSLAIDTRSYNEQFF.

This clone was counted ten times or more. V is TRBV7-9 and J is TRBJ2-1; TRBD2 aligns across 9 bases. The junction had 0 bases not matched to a gene; V was cut back by 3 bases and J by 9 bases. Germline V gene data show CDR1 as SEHNR and CDR2 as FQNEAQ (reference sequence). The CDR3 length is 12 residues. The CDR3 DNA reads as TGTGCCAGCAGCTTTAGCGGGAGTGAGCAGTTCTTC. Residues: CASSFSGSEQFF.

The chain combines TRBV18 with TRBJ1-2, with 7 bases identical to TRBD1. Per germline, CDR1 KGHSH and CDR2 LQKENI. This CDR3 spans 17 amino acids. Trimming took 4 bases from V and 4 from J; bases not matched to a gene: 15. The CDR3 spells CASSQTTGTAGSYGYTF. Written as DNA, the CDR3 is TGTGCCAGCTCACAAACGACCGGGACAGCCGGGTCCTATGGCTACACCTTC.

The chain carries TRBV2 and TRBJ2-7; 13 bases fit TRBD2. This CDR3 region has 16 residues. In germline, CDR1 is SNHLY, CDR2 FYNNEI. The junction had 5 bases not matched to a gene; V was cut back by 6 bases and J by 0 bases. CDR3 amino acids: CASRSGLAGVSYEQYV. As DNA, the CDR3 is TGTGCCAGCAGATCCGGACTAGCGGGAGTCTCCTACGAGCAGTACGTC.

The genes are TRBV24-1 and TRBJ1-1; TRBD1 agrees at 8 bases. This CDR3 comprises 11 residues. Germline-derived CDR1 and CDR2 are KGHDR and SFDVKD. V dropped 10 bases and J dropped 5; count of bases not matched to a gene: 2. The CDR3 nucleotides are TGTGCCACGAGACAGGGGACTGAAGCTTTCTTT. Amino acids: CATRQGTEAFF.

The chain is built from TRBV28 and TRBJ1-5, with D tentatively TRBD1 (5 bases). Germline V CDR1 and CDR2: MDHEN, SYDVKM. The CDR3 sequence is 14 residues long. With 6 bases removed from V and 5 bases from J, the gap between germline ends came to 14 bases. For the CDR3, the DNA is TGTGCCAGCAGCGATTGGGGGGGAGATCAGCCCCAGCATTTT. It specifies CASSDWGGDQPQHF.

This chain links TRBV2 with TRBJ1-5; D remains unclear. CDR3 length: 15 amino acids. Germline lookup yields CDR1 SNHLY and CDR2 FYNNEI. V was shortened by 4 bases and J by 1 base, with 11 bases between the two germline ends. In nucleotides, the CDR3 is TGTGCCAGCAGTGCATGGCAGGCCAGCAATCAGCCCCAGCATTTT. It encodes CASSAWQASNQPQHF.